Listed here is a single T cell receptor beta chain. Its target is unknown. This sample is part of a study of a mutant IDH1 vaccine in newly diagnosed glioma. Background on the study: In some groups vaccination began 4-6 weeks post-radiotherapy; others received it with temozolomide. Patients arrived already treated with radiotherapy, temozolomide, or both, most having had both. V12 took place at week 35, and V13 at week 47. The study's findings and limits: Pseudoprogression seemed unrelated to changes in top peripheral T cell clonotypes.

J gave up 4 bases and V 1 base, and 0 bases lay outside the gene matches. Germline V gives CDR1 SGHNT, CDR2 YENEEA. This CDR3 comprises 14 residues. TCRdb keeps only in-frame clones here, not all; method: immunoSEQ multiplex PCR. Of roughly 50,000 clones listed, around 84% are singletons. Indicated time point: week 35, safety follow-up. In every dose of vaccine, 300 ug of mutant IDH1 20-mer peptide was given alongside topical imiquimod. This clonotype was sampled from a woman aged 18-29 years with glioma. The chain employs TRBV11-3 and TRBJ2-2; 7 positions agree with TRBD2. The material was PBMCs, obtained from a glioma patient whose treatment included an IDH1 peptide vaccine. CDR3 loop: CASSLGGGTGELFF. CDR3 DNA sequence: TGTGCCAGCAGCTTAGGGGGGGGCACCGGGGAGCTGTTTTTT. Full variable domain (remainder filled in from reference TRBV11-3 and TRBJ2-2): EAGVVQSPRYKIIEKKQPVAFWCNPISGHNTLYWYLQNLGQGPELLIRYENEEAVDDSQLPKDRFSAERLKGVDSTLKIQPAELGDSAVYLCASSLGGGTGELFFGEGSRLTVL.